The clone carrying this TCR beta chain was counted a few times. The target antigen is unknown. The sample comes from a study of OX40 agonist ivuxolimab in advanced cancers. Study information: Treatment received earlier with anti-PD-1, anti-PD-L1 or anti-CTLA-4 agents was allowed, and more than 30% had some. Overall study results and limits: CD4+ T cells averaged fewer expanded clones than CD8+ T cells.

Profiled with immunoSEQ multiplex PCR; TCRdb holds only in-frame clones, not every one. The data contain approximately 70,000 clones, around 88% of them singletons. The germline V gene encodes CDR1 SNHLY and CDR2 FYNNEI. Trimming at V came to 4 bases and at J to 4 bases, leaving 6 bases not matched to a gene. The CDR3 runs to 15 residues. The chain links TRBV2 to TRBJ2-3; 9 nucleotides line up with TRBD1. The source is an adult with an advanced solid tumor such as melanoma, head and neck, liver or kidney cancer. Here the sequenced sample was CD4+ or CD8+ T cells sorted from blood, taken in a trial of the OX40 agonist ivuxolimab. In DNA form, the CDR3 reads TGTGCCAGCAGTGTACAGGGGGCGCGAGCAGATACGCAGTATTTT. It translates to CASSVQGARADTQYF.